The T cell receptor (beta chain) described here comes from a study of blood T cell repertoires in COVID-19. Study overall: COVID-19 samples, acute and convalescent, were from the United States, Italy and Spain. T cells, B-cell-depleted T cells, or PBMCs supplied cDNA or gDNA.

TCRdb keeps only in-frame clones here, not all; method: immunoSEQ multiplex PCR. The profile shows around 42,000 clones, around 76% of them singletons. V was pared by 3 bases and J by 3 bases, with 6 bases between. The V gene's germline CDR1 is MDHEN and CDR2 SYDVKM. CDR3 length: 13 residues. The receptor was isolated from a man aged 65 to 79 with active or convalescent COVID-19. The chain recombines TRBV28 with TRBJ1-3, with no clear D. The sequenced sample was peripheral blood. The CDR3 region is CASSLMSGNTIYF. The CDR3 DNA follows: TGTGCCAGCAGTTTGATGAGTGGAAACACCATATATTTT.